The TCR beta chain under discussion was sequenced for a study of early T cells in non-severe SARS-CoV-2 infection. In the study overall: The authors sequenced bulk RNA from unsorted whole blood, leaving chains unpaired.

V was pared by 0 bases and J by 5 bases, with 11 bases between. The CDR3 is 14 amino acids. Germline V gives CDR1 MNHEY, CDR2 SVGAGI. Study results and limitations: Sequences matched to VDJdb favored anti-spike CD8 responses, while private and CD4 specificities were missed.

This clonotype was picked up many times. Its specificity is unknown. A single record per CDR3 protein comes from TCRdb applying MiXCR to the 5' RACE reads. The profile covers around 99,000 distinct CDR3 sequences, with roughly 15% appearing a single time and about 5% taken by the ten largest. The V and J genes are TRBV6-5 and TRBJ2-7; unclear D gene. The input for sequencing was whole blood, taken at baseline. The origin of this receptor is an adult who was a healthcare worker with PCR-confirmed SARS-CoV-2 infection or an uninfected control (not recorded which). CDR3 DNA sequence: TGTGCCAGCAGTTACTCGAGGCGGCTGCACGAGCAGTACTTC. It yields the protein CASSYSRRLHEQYF.